The rows below give T cell receptor beta chains drawn from one sample of a study of T cell responses to AZD1222 COVID-19 vaccine. Method: immunoSEQ multiplex PCR; TCRdb's copy keeps in-frame clones and lacks some. The sample gives approximately 140,000 clones, more than 85% of which show up once; 2.5% to 3.5% is in the top ten. Sequencing was performed on peripheral blood, taken 28 days after the second AZD1222 dose. The source is an adult who received the AZD1222 COVID-19 vaccine. The CDR3 runs from the conserved cysteine through the conserved F or W.

j_call	v_call	cdr3_aa
TRBJ1-2	TRBV5-4	CASSSDRGFGYTF
TRBJ2-1	TRBV7-8	CASSLAEWYGQGSGNEQFF
TRBJ2-1	TRBV19	CASSRTSLSYNEQFF
TRBJ1-4	TRBV19	CASSRRTGINEKLFF
TRBJ1-6	TRBV30	CAWSLGRNNSPLHF
TRBJ2-3	TRBV7-9	CASSPGTDTQYF
TRBJ1-4	TRBV28	CASSSGAPNEKLFF
TRBJ1-1	TRBV30	CAWSDRGYTEAFF
TRBJ2-5	TRBV19	CASMRGRDQETQYF
TRBJ1-5	TRBV28	CASSPQGWDRVRYSNQPQHF
TRBJ2-7	TRBV11-2	CASSISYEQYF
TRBJ2-3	TRBV7-2	CASSTSGTITDTQYF
TRBJ1-2	TRBV27	CASSGLQRNYGYTF
TRBJ2-3	TRBV5-1	CASSLGWSSGSTDTQYF
TRBJ1-5	TRBV28	CASSSTGGSQPQHF
TRBJ2-5	TRBV19	CASKWRGQETQYF
TRBJ2-3	TRBV7-3	CASSHGAADTQYF
TRBJ2-1	TRBV5-5	CASSLLGRKDSSYNEQFF
TRBJ1-2	TRBV24-1	CATSDTNRQGADGYTF
TRBJ1-2	TRBV11-2	CASSDPRTGNYGYTF
TRBJ2-3	TRBV5-1	CASSGSFTDTQYF
TRBJ2-1	TRBV21-1	CASSKALRDRGLNLSYNEQFF
TRBJ2-6	TRBV28	CASSLGVRDSPISGANVLTF
TRBJ2-3	TRBV9	CASSVVLSDTQYF
TRBJ2-2	TRBV10-3	CAISRQGSDTGELFF
TRBJ2-1	TRBV7-9	CASSLLAGFYEQFF
TRBJ2-1	TRBV10-3	CASTSGRNNEQFF
TRBJ2-7	TRBV5-5	CASSSWGQGGMYEQYF
TRBJ2-5	TRBV19	CASSRLAGVGETQYF
TRBJ2-5	TRBV5-1	CASRGLATARETQYF
TRBJ2-3	TRBV5-4	CASSPDRGPTDTQYF
TRBJ2-7	TRBV7-2	CASSLGWAYEQYF
TRBJ2-7	TRBV19	CASSPRLAVHEQYF
TRBJ1-2	TRBV6-5	CASSYSTGTYGYTF
TRBJ1-4	TRBV14	CASSQGQGVFEKLFF
TRBJ1-5	TRBV7-2	CASSLTGMSGQPQHF
TRBJ1-2	TRBV28	CATTGNDGYTF
TRBJ1-1	TRBV18	CASSPRGNTEAFF
TRBJ1-5	TRBV6-5	CASKADTRGNQPQHF
TRBJ2-1	TRBV19	CASQSLAGVFSNEQFF
TRBJ2-1	TRBV10-3	CAIAGRDYNEQFF
TRBJ1-2	TRBV14	CASSGHHRGIYGYTF
TRBJ1-2	TRBV4-1	CASSQVEGRAGYTF
NA	TRBV3-1/TRBV3-2	CASSQDLLEQYF
TRBJ2-2	TRBV30	CASRFSPSGVTGELFF